These 22 T cell receptor beta chains share one sample of origin, sequenced in a study of T cell repertoires in cytomegalovirus infection. MiXCR, run by TCRdb on the reads, gives a single entry per CDR3 protein. The sample holds roughly 760,000 distinct CDR3 sequences; roughly a third are singletons and the top ten take 2.5% to 3.5%. The source material was PBMCs. Source of these receptors: a human donor in good health (CMV status not recorded). Some clones in this sample may be carry-over from other donors' samples.

This clonotype was observed at least ten times. V usage is TRBV11-2 and J usage is TRBJ2-5, with 11 bases identical to TRBD2. Germline V gene sequence: CDR1 SGHAT, CDR2 FQNNGV. This CDR3 spans 19 amino acids. V shed 5 bases, J shed 5 bases, and the junction held 19 bases outside the gene matches. The CDR3 DNA is TGTGCCAGCAGCCCCGTTCCCGCACCCGGGACTAGCGGAGGGGAGACCCAGTACTTC. Amino acid sequence: CASSPVPAPGTSGGETQYF.

This clonotype was seen only once. The V call is TRBV6-6, the J call TRBJ1-1; D might be TRBD1 (6 bases). The length of the CDR3 is 13 residues. Trimming shortened V by 0 bases and J by 4 bases, and 6 bases separated the two germline ends. CDR1 and CDR2 (germline): MNHNY, SVGAGI (reference sequence). The CDR3 DNA reads as TGTGCCAGCAGTTACTCACAGGGCACTGAAGCTTTCTTT. Its translation: CASSYSQGTEAFF.

The chain employs TRBV28 and TRBJ1-1, with a tentative D call TRBD1 (5 bases). CDR1 and CDR2 (germline): MDHEN, SYDVKM. The ends were cut back, 3 bases at V and 3 bases at J, with 14 bases in the middle. The CDR3 covers 15 residues. The CDR3: CASSFRALGDTEAFF. CDR3 DNA sequence: TGTGCCAGCAGTTTCCGGGCCCTAGGGGACACTGAAGCTTTCTTT.

This clonotype has ten or more counts. J is TRBJ1-3 and V is TRBV28; D not certain. V was trimmed by 6 bases and J by 0 bases, leaving 15 bases between them. There are 16 residues in the CDR3. Germline values: CDR1 MDHEN, CDR2 SYDVKM. This CDR3 reads CASSRAQVLSGNTIYF. CDR3 in DNA: TGTGCCAGCAGCCGTGCTCAGGTCCTCTCTGGAAACACCATATATTTT.

The chain recombines TRBV11-2 with TRBJ2-5, with 11 bases matching TRBD1. The CDR3 covers 17 residues. Germline V gene sequence: CDR1 SGHAT, CDR2 FQNNGV. J lost 4 bases, V lost 5 bases, and 12 bases had no gene match. The CDR3 is CASSLGDGQGARETQYF. CDR3 coding DNA: TGTGCCAGCAGCCTAGGGGATGGACAGGGGGCCCGAGAGACCCAGTACTTC.

The chain links TRBV28 to TRBJ2-7; unclear D gene. This CDR3 is built from 16 residues. Germline V gene data show CDR1 as MDHEN and CDR2 as SYDVKM. Trimming removed 5 bases from V and 0 bases from J, with 17 bases in between. The CDR3 DNA sequence: TGTGCCAGCAGTCTGGGCCCCCCGGGTGACTCCTACGAGCAGTACTTC. Its translation: CASSLGPPGDSYEQYF.

This clonotype came up a few times. The chain links TRBV4-1 to TRBJ2-3; 9 positions match TRBD2. The CDR3 totals 16 residues. Losses at the gene ends were 1 base for V and 4 bases for J; bases not matched to a gene: 6. The germline CDR1 and CDR2 sequences are MGHRA and YSYEKL. The CDR3 reads CASSQVLAGDADTQYF. As DNA, the CDR3 is TGCGCCAGCAGCCAAGTATTAGCGGGAGACGCAGATACGCAGTATTTT.

The chain uses TRBV28 and TRBJ1-2; D is ambiguous. The V end lost 7 bases, the J end lost 4 bases, and 16 bases lay between the germline ends. The CDR3 is 14 residues long. Per germline, CDR1 MDHEN and CDR2 SYDVKM. CDR3 protein: CASTEAQVVYGYTF. The CDR3 DNA reads as TGTGCCAGCACGGAAGCCCAAGTCGTCTATGGCTACACCTTC.

This clonotype was counted only a few times. This chain uses TRBV7-2 with TRBJ1-1; D is perhaps TRBD1 (5 bases). V was clipped by 7 bases and J by 1 base, with 22 bases between them. This CDR3 has 17 amino acids. Germline V CDR1 and CDR2: SGHTA, FQGNSA. CDR3 in amino acids: CASNFQWGGPSNTEAFF. CDR3 bases: TGTGCCAGCAACTTTCAGTGGGGCGGTCCCTCGAACACTGAAGCTTTCTTT.

The J gene is TRBJ2-1, the V gene TRBV5-1; 11 bases agree with TRBD1. With V trimmed by 4 bases and J by 5 bases, 11 bases remained unmatched. Germline values: CDR1 SGHRS, CDR2 YFSETQ. The CDR3 has 17 residues. The CDR3 protein is CASSRNTPGQGDNEQFF. The CDR3 nucleotides are TGCGCCAGCAGCAGAAATACACCGGGACAGGGGGACAATGAGCAGTTCTTC.

This chain uses TRBV28 with TRBJ2-7; D possibly corresponds to TRBD1 (5 bases). Looked up from germline, CDR1 is MDHEN and CDR2 is SYDVKM. This CDR3 has 13 amino acids. V gave up 4 bases and J gave up 3 bases, with 10 bases separating them. CDR3 bases: TGTGCCAGCAGTTCGACAGTCCTCTACGAGCAGTACTTC. Amino acid sequence: CASSSTVLYEQYF.

This clonotype was picked up one time. The genes are TRBV12-3 or TRBV12-4 and TRBJ2-7; D unclear. CDR3 length equals 12 residues. V lost 9 bases, J lost 7 bases, and 16 bases lay in between. The CDR3 DNA follows: TGTGCCAGTCAACGTACACTTGGGGAGCAGTACTTC. The encoded protein is CASQRTLGEQYF.

This chain uses TRBV7-2 with TRBJ1-2; D is unresolved. CDR3 length equals 15 residues. V lost 2 bases to trimming and J lost 6 bases, with 16 bases between them. Germline V gives CDR1 SGHTA, CDR2 FQGNSA. CDR3: CASSLLQAGSHGYTF. For the CDR3, the DNA is TGTGCCAGCAGCTTACTCCAGGCCGGTTCGCATGGCTACACCTTC. Full variable domain (rest looked up from reference TRBV7-2 and TRBJ1-2): GAGVSQSPSNKVTEKGKDVELRCDPISGHTALYWYRQSLGQGLEFLIYFQGNSAPDKSGLPSDRFSAERTGGSVSTLTIQRTQQEDSAVYLCASSLLQAGSHGYTFGSGTRLTVV.

There are a few counts of this clonotype. The gene calls are TRBV4-1 and TRBJ1-1, with TRBD1 matching 8 bases. CDR3 length: 15 amino acids. Germline CDR1 MGHRA, CDR2 YSYEKL. V gave up 4 bases and J gave up 3 bases; unmatched junction bases: 7. The CDR3 sequence: CASSRSGTGYTEAFF. The CDR3 DNA follows: TGCGCCAGCAGCCGGTCCGGGACAGGTTACACTGAAGCTTTCTTT.

The table lists this clonotype with many counts. The V and J genes are TRBV28 and TRBJ1-3; perhaps TRBD1 as D (6 bases). The CDR3 has 13 residues. V shed 5 bases and J shed 4 bases, with 9 bases lying between them. Germline loops: CDR1 MDHEN, CDR2 SYDVKM. CDR3 protein: CASSLQGGNTIYF. The CDR3 region has the DNA TGTGCCAGCAGTCTTCAGGGGGGAAACACCATATATTTT.

The genes are TRBV12-3 or TRBV12-4 and TRBJ2-2, with 11 bases matching TRBD1. With V trimmed by 9 bases and J by 7 bases, 4 bases remained unmatched. This CDR3 is built from 13 residues. As DNA, the CDR3 is TGTGCCAGTCGGACAGGGGGCCACGGGGAGCTGTTTTTT. This encodes CASRTGGHGELFF.

The chain has TRBV6-5 and TRBJ2-7; 12 nucleotides agree with TRBD1. V was clipped by 5 bases and J by 5 bases; unmatched bases: 10. Germline V gene sequence: CDR1 MNHEY, CDR2 SVGAGI. This CDR3 spans 16 amino acids. In nucleotides, the CDR3 is TGTGCCAGCAGTATGCCGGGACAGGGGGCTCTGAACGAGCAGTACTTC. Protein sequence: CASSMPGQGALNEQYF.

This clonotype was seen more than once but under ten times. V and J are TRBV6-1 and TRBJ2-2; perhaps D is TRBD1 or TRBD2 (5 bases each). V was trimmed by 2 bases and J by 4 bases, leaving 11 bases between them. The CDR3 is 15 residues long. Germline V lookup: CDR1 MNHNS, CDR2 SASEGT. The CDR3 loop is CASSEMAGTTGELFF. The CDR3 nucleotides read TGTGCCAGCAGTGAAATGGCAGGGACCACCGGGGAGCTGTTTTTT.

The chain recombines TRBV11-1 with TRBJ1-1, with D possibly TRBD1 on 6 matching bases. Germline V gene data show CDR1 as SGHAT and CDR2 as FQDESV (reference sequence). The CDR3 consists of 17 residues. V was shortened by 0 bases and J by 0 bases, with 14 bases between the two germline ends. The CDR3 spells CASSLARTGRMNTEAFF. The CDR3 bases are TGTGCCAGCAGCTTAGCCCGTACAGGGCGGATGAACACTGAAGCTTTCTTT.

This clonotype has a single count. CDR3 protein: CATSILSGRANNEQFF. The CDR3 DNA is TGTGCCACCAGCATTCTTAGCGGGAGGGCCAACAATGAGCAGTTCTTC. The genes are TRBV15 and TRBJ2-1; TRBD2 aligns across 11 bases. This CDR3 is 16 amino acids long. V lost 4 bases and J lost 5; bases outside the gene matches: 7. Germline assignment: CDR1 LNHNV and CDR2 YYDKDF (reference sequence).

About this clonotype: Given a much more abundant clone one base away, this may be a read error. The gene calls are TRBV7-3 and TRBJ2-5, with D maybe TRBD2 (5 bases). This CDR3 spans 14 amino acids. CDR1 is SGHTA, CDR2 FQGTGA, per germline. CDR3 residues: CACSLNPGSGTQYF. In DNA form, the CDR3 reads TGTGCCTGCAGCCTAAACCCGGGATCAGGGACCCAGTACTTC.

In this sample, this clonotype turned up a few times. This chain links TRBV7-6 with TRBJ1-1; D ambiguous. The germline V gene has CDR1 SGHVS and CDR2 FNYEAQ. Trimming pared 4 bases from V and 6 bases from J, leaving 12 bases between. The CDR3 covers 13 residues. Here the CDR3 reads CASSSQRPSEAFF. The CDR3 nucleotides read TGTGCCAGCAGCTCCCAAAGGCCCTCTGAAGCTTTCTTT.